The 17 T cell receptor beta chains reported below all come from one sample, sequenced in a study of OX40 agonist ivuxolimab in advanced cancers. Libraries were prepared by immunoSEQ multiplex PCR; TCRdb keeps only in-frame clonotypes and omits some of them. The top ten clones hold about 0.78% of a sample with 65,000 to 100,000 clones, about 91% of them seen once. Sample: CD4+ or CD8+ T cells sorted from blood, taken in a trial of the OX40 agonist ivuxolimab. These receptors were obtained from an adult with an advanced solid tumor such as melanoma, head and neck, liver or kidney cancer.

This clone was detected once. The rearrangement links TRBV7-2 to TRBJ1-5; weak D call: TRBD1 (6 bases). Trimming left V 2 bases short and J 2 bases short, with 16 bases between. This CDR3 is built from 17 residues. Germline values: CDR1 SGHTA, CDR2 FQGNSA. CDR3 sequence reads: CASSLRGTSRGNQPQHF. In nucleotides, the CDR3 is TGTGCCAGCAGCTTAAGGGGGACCTCGAGGGGCAATCAGCCCCAGCATTTT.

V is TRBV5-1 and J is TRBJ2-7; 9 bases fit TRBD1. CDR1 and CDR2 (germline): SGHRS, YFSETQ. After removal of 0 bases from V and 3 bases from J, the junction contained 4 bases not matched to a gene. This CDR3 has 15 amino acids. CDR3 in amino acids: CASSLAWDRDYEQYF. CDR3 DNA: TGCGCCAGCAGCTTGGCCTGGGACAGGGACTACGAGCAGTACTTC.

The DNA for the CDR3 is TGCAGCGTCGCAGACGGGGTGGGAAGAGCAGATACGCAGTATTTT. It is translated as CSVADGVGRADTQYF. The chain employs TRBV29-1 and TRBJ2-3; D might be TRBD2 (5 bases). Germline-derived CDR1 and CDR2 are SQVTM and ANQGSEA. The V and J ends lost 6 bases and 4 bases respectively, with 20 bases between them. The CDR3 covers 15 residues.

The V and J genes are TRBV18 and TRBJ1-5, with D tentatively TRBD1 (5 bases). The germline V and J ends were trimmed by 5 bases and 0 bases, with 11 bases remaining between them. This CDR3 contains 15 residues. Germline CDR1 KGHSH, CDR2 LQKENI. Here the CDR3 reads CASSRDVNSNQPQHF. The CDR3 DNA reads as TGTGCCAGCTCAAGGGACGTCAATAGCAATCAGCCCCAGCATTTT. The full variable domain, in which reference TRBV18 and TRBJ1-5 provide the parts outside the CDR3, is NAGVMQNPRHLVRRRGQEARLRCSPMKGHSHVYWYRQLPEEGLKFMVYLQKENIIDESGMPKERFSAEFPKEGPSILRIQQVVRGDSAAYFCASSRDVNSNQPQHFGDGTRLSIL.

This clone was seen more than once but under ten times. V is TRBV15 and J is TRBJ2-3; D uncertain. Germline lookup yields CDR1 LNHNV and CDR2 YYDKDF (reference sequence). The CDR3 covers 14 residues. The V end was cut by 0 bases, the J end by 3 bases, with 7 bases between. The CDR3 region is CATSREWNTDTQYF. CDR3 coding DNA: TGTGCCACCAGCAGAGAATGGAATACAGATACGCAGTATTTT.

J is TRBJ2-5 and V is TRBV5-1, with D possibly TRBD2 on 5 matching bases. CDR1 and CDR2 (germline): SGHRS, YFSETQ. The ends were cut back, 2 bases at V and 2 bases at J, with 7 bases in the middle. This CDR3 comprises 13 residues. The CDR3 DNA follows: TGCGCCAGCAGCTTTAGCGTACAAGAGACCCAGTACTTC. Translated: CASSFSVQETQYF.

This clone was counted only a few times. The chain carries TRBV29-1 and TRBJ2-3; maybe TRBD2 (6 bases). The CDR3 sequence is 15 residues long. The germline gives CDR1 SQVTM, CDR2 ANQGSEA. The ends were cut back, 4 bases at V and 1 base at J, with 15 bases in the middle. The CDR3 spells CSVVFGGRGTDTQYF. The DNA of the CDR3 is TGCAGCGTTGTTTTCGGGGGACGGGGCACAGATACGCAGTATTTT.

The table lists this clone with a count of one. This sequence joins TRBV18 and TRBJ2-5, with D tentatively TRBD1 (5 bases). V was cut by 3 bases and J by 1 base, with 9 bases left in between. This CDR3 region has 14 residues. Germline V lookup: CDR1 KGHSH, CDR2 LQKENI. The CDR3 protein is CASSPLTGQETQYF. The CDR3 coding sequence is TGTGCCAGCTCACCGCTAACAGGCCAAGAGACCCAGTACTTC.

The CDR3 sequence is CASSLAFGWQGGSDTQYF. As DNA, the CDR3 is TGTGCCAGCAGCTTGGCCTTTGGGTGGCAGGGTGGTTCAGATACGCAGTATTTT. The chain carries TRBV5-4 and TRBJ2-3, with D tentatively TRBD1 (5 bases). The CDR3 loop spans 18 amino acids. From germline, CDR1 is SGHNT and CDR2 YYREEE (reference sequence). The V gene lost 0 bases and the J gene lost 4 bases, with 21 bases spanning the gap.

The V call is TRBV29-1, the J call TRBJ2-7; D possibly corresponds to TRBD2 (5 bases). The CDR3 totals 16 residues. CDR1 and CDR2 (germline): SQVTM, ANQGSEA. V was trimmed by 7 bases and J by 3 bases, leaving 25 bases between them. In DNA, the CDR3 is TGCAGCGCCATATCGCCCCGGGGAGTACGACTCTACGAGCAGTACTTC. Translating gives CSAISPRGVRLYEQYF.

The chain uses TRBV29-1 and TRBJ1-1, with D tentatively TRBD1 (6 bases). Trimming took 7 bases from V and 4 from J, leaving 16 bases between them. The CDR3 runs to 13 residues. The V gene's germline CDR1 is SQVTM and CDR2 ANQGSEA. The CDR3 protein is CSARGPRGTEAFF. CDR3 in DNA: TGCAGCGCCAGGGGACCACGGGGCACTGAAGCTTTCTTT.

This sequence joins TRBV19 and TRBJ1-5, with 10 bases fitting TRBD1. J lost 5 bases, V lost 2 bases, and 6 bases had no gene match. The CDR3 consists of 16 residues. In germline, CDR1 is LNHDA, CDR2 SQIVND (reference sequence). CDR3 coding DNA: TGTGCCAGTAGTATATTGGTCGGGACAGGGGATCAGCCCCAGCATTTT. Amino acid sequence: CASSILVGTGDQPQHF.

The chain employs TRBV21-1 and TRBJ2-7; the table's D call TRBD1 went unverified against the DNA. TRBV21-1 is a known pseudogene. The CDR3 loop spans 14 amino acids. The CDR3: CASSWDRESYEQYF. The DNA for the CDR3 is TGTGCCAGCAGCTGGGACAGGGAATCCTACGAGCAGTACTTC.

This rearrangement joins TRBV6-5 to TRBJ2-7; the D gene is possibly TRBD1 (5 bases). CDR1 is MNHEY and CDR2 is SVGAGI in the germline V gene. The CDR3 runs to 14 residues. V lost 2 bases and J 2 bases, leaving 10 bases between the germline ends. The CDR3 DNA reads TGTGCCAGCAGTTACGAGGCAGGGCCCTACGAGCAGTACTTC. This translates into CASSYEAGPYEQYF.

The chain links TRBV6-1 to TRBJ2-3; a weak D match, TRBD1 (5 bases). The CDR3 covers 16 residues. Per the germline V gene, CDR1 is MNHNS and CDR2 is SASEGT. Trimming took off 0 bases at V and 6 bases at J, with 16 bases between the two ends. The CDR3 loop reads CASSEALRSKGDTQYF. In DNA, the CDR3 is TGTGCCAGCAGTGAAGCGCTTCGGTCAAAGGGGGATACGCAGTATTTT.

The chain combines TRBV27 with TRBJ2-5, with TRBD1 matching 7 bases. The ends lost 6 bases at V and 0 bases at J; junction bases unmatched: 4. Germline CDR1 and CDR2: MNHEY and SMNVEV (reference sequence). CDR3 length: 14 residues. CDR3 DNA sequence: TGTGCCAGCAGACAGGGGCCCAACCAAGAGACCCAGTACTTC. Protein sequence: CASRQGPNQETQYF.

This clone was counted between two and nine times. The chain employs TRBV6-6 and TRBJ1-2; 7 positions agree with TRBD1. Germline CDR1 reads MNHNY; CDR2 reads SVGAGI (reference sequence). V gave up 4 bases and J gave up 6 bases; unmatched junction bases: 11. CDR3 length: 15 amino acids. DNA for the CDR3: TGTGCCAGCAGTTTAAGGACAGGCCAAAGCGATGGCTACACCTTC. Translated: CASSLRTGQSDGYTF.